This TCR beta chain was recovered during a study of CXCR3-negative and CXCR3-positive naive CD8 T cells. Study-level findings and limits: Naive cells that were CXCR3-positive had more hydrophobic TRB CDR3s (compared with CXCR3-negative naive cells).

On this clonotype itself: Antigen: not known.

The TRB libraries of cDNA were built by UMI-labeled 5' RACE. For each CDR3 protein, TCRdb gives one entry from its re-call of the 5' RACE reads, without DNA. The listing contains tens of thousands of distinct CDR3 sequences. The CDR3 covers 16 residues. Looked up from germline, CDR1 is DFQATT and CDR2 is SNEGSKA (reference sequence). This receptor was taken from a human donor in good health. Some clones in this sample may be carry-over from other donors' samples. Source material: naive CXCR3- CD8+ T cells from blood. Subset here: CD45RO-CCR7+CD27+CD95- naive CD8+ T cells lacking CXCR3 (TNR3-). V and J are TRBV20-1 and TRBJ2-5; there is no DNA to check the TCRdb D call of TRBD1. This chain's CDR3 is CSARLGWTGDLETQYF.